This T cell receptor (beta chain) was obtained from a study of healthy donors' naive CD4 and CD8 T cells. Sorting defined naive CD4+ as CD4+CD8-CD45RO-CD45RA+ and naive CD8+ as CD8+CD4-CD45RA+CD27bright. TCR libraries were built from roughly 0.5 ug of total RNA by linear amplification. TCRdb reanalysed the reads using MiXCR and keeps one entry per CDR3 protein. The table records about 200,000 distinct CDR3 sequences, over 60% of them present only once. This CDR3 region has 12 residues. V shed 5 bases and J shed 6 bases, with 5 bases lying between them. Looked up from germline, CDR1 is KGHSH and CDR2 is LQKENI.

The rearrangement links TRBV18 to TRBJ1-6; D is unclear. The sequence was obtained from a pool of human donors in good health; the sample pools cells from several healthy donors. What was sequenced was naive CD4+ and CD8+ T cells sorted from blood, pooled from several donors. CDR3 amino acids: CASSTFNSPLHF. The CDR3 bases are TGTGCCAGCTCAACCTTTAATTCACCCCTCCACTTT.